The clone carrying this T cell receptor (beta chain) was seen many times. Its antigen is not known. RNA transcripts gave rise to amplified TCR beta CDR3 regions. HTBI primers drove first-round RT-PCR of the TCR CDR3. TCRdb re-derived calls from the multiplex PCR reads in MiXCR, one entry per CDR3 protein. The sample lists about 200,000 distinct CDR3 sequences; 17% were seen once. The length of the CDR3 is 16 residues. Germline V gene sequence: CDR1 MNHNS, CDR2 SASEGT. Trimming stripped 6 bases from V and 5 bases from J, with 19 bases between. The data were obtained in a study of T cells in Graves' hyperthyroidism and ophthalmopathy. General observations from the study: Peripheral blood also featured most of the thyroid clonotypes expanded above 0.001. Ophthalmopathy and stable hyperthyroidism were separated by a 13 V-J model.

What was sequenced was blood. The V and J genes are TRBV6-1 and TRBJ2-2; D possibly corresponds to TRBD1 (6 bases). The TCR was taken from a woman in her 50s with Graves' hyperthyroidism. The chain's CDR3 is CASRRSGTMGTGELFF. The CDR3 DNA sequence: TGTGCCAGCAGGCGGTCCGGGACAATGGGGACCGGGGAGCTGTTTTTT.